This record looks at one TCR beta chain sequence and its context. Which antigen it targets is not known. Within one base of it there is no much larger clone, and no base qualities were kept. Genomic DNA was extracted from sorted cells for sequencing of the TCRbeta CDR3 region. The immunoSEQ Assay was used to sequence the TCRbeta CDR3 regions. Entries here come from immuneACCESS through TCRdb and include only in-frame sequences with V and J called. Some clones fail to appear in such tables; in the studies checked, an unresolved V gene covers under half of the shortfall, and the cause of the remainder is unknown. Present in this sample are approximately 59,000 clones, approximately 86% of which were seen just once. Of the sample, under 0.8% is held by the ten largest clones. Trimming removed 0 bases from V and 9 bases from J, leaving 18 bases between the germline ends. The CDR3 sequence holds 16 residues, the cysteine and phenylalanine included. The read is trimmed to its CDR3 DNA, 48 bases read in frame from base 1. The germline V gene (reference sequence) gives CDR1 as LNHNV and CDR2 as YYDKDF.

This specimen belongs to a study of OX40 agonist ivuxolimab in advanced cancers. About the investigation overall: The costimulatory receptor OX40 (CD134) was targeted by ivuxolimab, a fully human IgG2 agonistic monoclonal antibody. Intravenous ivuxolimab was administered to patients every 2 weeks at six dose levels: 0.01, 0.1, 0.3, 1.5, 3 and 10 mg/kg. Of the approximately 53 patients in dose escalation, about 19 had hepatocellular carcinoma, some 15 had melanoma, 9 had renal cell carcinoma and 9 had head and neck cancer. The dose-escalation cohort was around 84% male with a mean age of about 60 years, ranging from roughly 20 to 80. Patients were allowed to have had prior anti-PD-1, anti-PD-L1 or anti-CTLA-4 therapy, and roughly 40% of the dose-escalation patients had previously received checkpoint inhibitors. Partial responses were achieved by three dose-escalation patients, of whom one had hepatocellular carcinoma and two had cutaneous melanoma. Peripheral TCRbeta sequencing aimed to test whether ivuxolimab altered TCR sequence diversity and caused clonal T-cell expansion. The paper describes the monotherapy dose-escalation part (N = 52 patients) of the phase I trial of ivuxolimab.

General conclusions and limits of the study: Low levels of normalized T-cell clonal expansion were also shown by some nonresponding patients. The antigen specificity of the clonally expanded peripheral T cells was not determined. On average, CD8+ T cells showed more expanded clones than CD4+ T cells after ivuxolimab. In the 0.1-3.0 mg/kg groups, partial responders were among the patients with the lowest normalized peripheral clonal expansion, particularly in CD8+ T cells. At doses of 0.1 to 3.0 mg/kg, clonal expansion of both CD4+ and CD8+ blood T cells was observed from baseline to week 6.

Patients with autoimmune disease history or receiving systemic immunosuppression were excluded from the trial. In every dose cohort, peripheral blood was drawn for TCR sequencing at baseline, cycle 4 day 1, and cycle 7 day 1. Samples were obtained from an open-label, multicenter, first-in-human phase I dose-escalation trial of ivuxolimab. The trial enrolled adults with locally advanced or metastatic head and neck squamous cell, hepatocellular, melanoma or renal cell carcinoma. CD4+ and CD8+ T cells were sorted separately from peripheral blood before TCR sequencing. The sequencing here drew on CD4+ or CD8+ T cells sorted from blood, taken in a trial of the OX40 agonist ivuxolimab. This receptor was taken from an adult with an advanced solid tumor such as melanoma, head and neck, liver or kidney cancer. The chain uses TRBV15 and TRBJ2-1, with TRBD2 perhaps the D gene, on 5 matching bases. DNA sequence: TGTGCCACCAGCAGAGATCGGGCGGGCCCCAGCCCTGAGCAGTTCTTC. It codes for CATSRDRAGPSPEQFF.